A single sample is the source of the 17 T cell receptor beta chains below, sequenced in a study of identical twins. TCRdb re-called the 5' RACE reads through MiXCR, storing one row per CDR3 protein. Of about 240,000 distinct CDR3 sequences in the sample, approximately 7.9% were seen once. These data were also reused for a study on yellow fever vaccine responses in identical twins.

Sample: CD8+ T cells sorted from blood. The origin of the receptors is a woman aged 18-29 years in good health.

This clonotype appeared a few times. This rearrangement joins TRBV28 to TRBJ2-5; 12 nucleotides match TRBD2. The CDR3 is made up of 18 amino acids. The V segment lost 5 bases and the J segment 5 bases; nucleotides outside the gene matches: 15. The germline V gene encodes CDR1 MDHEN and CDR2 SYDVKM. The DNA for the CDR3 is TGTGCCAGCAGTCGGCCGACTAGCGGGGGAGACGTGGGGGAGACCCAGTACTTC. This encodes CASSRPTSGGDVGETQYF.

The sample holds many counts of this clonotype. The CDR3 sequence is CATREVGTDTQYF. The CDR3 DNA reads TGTGCCACCAGGGAAGTGGGGACAGATACGCAGTATTTT. The gene calls are TRBV24-1 and TRBJ2-3; no clear D. The ends were cut back, 7 bases at V and 3 bases at J, with 10 bases in the middle. Germline CDR1 is KGHDR and CDR2 is SFDVKD. This CDR3 comprises 13 residues.

This sequence joins TRBV7-9 and TRBJ2-7; no clear D. The germline V gene has CDR1 SEHNR and CDR2 FQNEAQ (reference sequence). CDR3 length: 14 residues. Trimming pared 1 base from V and 3 bases from J, leaving 10 bases between. CDR3 sequence: CASSLEESLYEQYF. CDR3 sequence (DNA): TGTGCCAGCAGCTTAGAGGAGAGCCTCTACGAGCAGTACTTC.

The sample holds a few counts of this clonotype. The rearrangement uses TRBV12-3 or TRBV12-4 and TRBJ2-3, with D perhaps matching TRBD1 or TRBD2 (5 bases each). V gave up 3 bases and J gave up 1 base, with 29 bases separating them. CDR3 length: 21 amino acids. CDR3 loop: CASSFPLPLDWGGQGTDTQYF. The CDR3 nucleotides are TGTGCCAGCAGTTTCCCCCTTCCTCTGGACTGGGGCGGACAAGGCACAGATACGCAGTATTTT.

This clonotype was observed a handful of times. V is TRBV20-1 and J is TRBJ2-1, with 10 positions matching TRBD2. Looked up from germline, CDR1 is DFQATT and CDR2 is SNEGSKA (reference sequence). The CDR3 covers 15 residues. After removal of 3 bases from V and 6 bases from J, the junction contained 8 bases not matched to a gene. The CDR3 loop reads CSASDTSGTFNEQFF. CDR3 nucleotide sequence: TGCAGTGCTAGCGATACTAGCGGGACGTTCAATGAGCAGTTCTTC.

The gene calls are TRBV12-3 or TRBV12-4 and TRBJ2-3; 9 bases match TRBD2. V lost 3 bases to trimming and J lost 4 bases; unmatched junction nucleotides: 5. The CDR3 spans 15 residues. The CDR3 coding sequence is TGTGCCAGCAGTTTCCGAGCGGGAGGAGCAGATACGCAGTATTTT. Translating gives CASSFRAGGADTQYF.

The chain is built from TRBV5-1 and TRBJ2-2; 9 bases fit TRBD1. This CDR3 spans 16 amino acids. The germline CDR1 and CDR2 sequences are SGHRS and YFSETQ. Trimming took 4 bases from V and 5 from J; bases not matched to a gene: 9. CDR3 protein: CASSLLWTGETGELFF. CDR3 sequence (DNA): TGCGCCAGCAGCCTTCTGTGGACAGGGGAGACCGGGGAGCTGTTTTTT. Full variable domain (outside the CDR3, taken from reference TRBV5-1 and TRBJ2-2): KAGVTQTPRYLIKTRGQQVTLSCSPISGHRSVSWYQQTPGQGLQFLFEYFSETQRNKGNFPGRFSGRQFSNSRSEMNVSTLELGDSALYLCASSLLWTGETGELFFGEGSRLTVL.

A few counts support this clonotype. The chain has TRBV11-2 and TRBJ2-7; D gene ambiguous. The CDR3 runs to 14 residues. Germline CDR1 reads SGHAT; CDR2 reads FQNNGV. Trimming pared 4 bases from V and 0 bases from J, leaving 10 bases between. This CDR3 is CASSSLSYSYEQYF. CDR3 DNA: TGTGCCAGCAGCTCGTTAAGTTACTCCTACGAGCAGTACTTC.

This clonotype was counted only a few times. The chain carries TRBV7-8 and TRBJ2-7; D may correspond to TRBD1 or TRBD2 (5 bases each). Trimming removed 2 bases at V and 4 bases at J, with 15 bases between. The germline gives CDR1 SGHVS, CDR2 FQNEAQ. This CDR3 is 15 amino acids long. The CDR3, as DNA: TGTGCCAGCAGCTTAAGGTCGGGGCAGGAGTACGAGCAGTACTTC. Its protein product is CASSLRSGQEYEQYF.

This clonotype occurred many times. The V and J genes are TRBV7-9 and TRBJ2-3; D call uncertain. Between the trimmed V and J ends, which lost 5 bases and 4 bases, there was a span of 7 bases. CDR1 and CDR2 (germline): SEHNR, FQNEAQ (reference sequence). The CDR3 runs to 12 residues. The CDR3 nucleotides are TGTGCCAGCAGCCCAACTCCAGATACGCAGTATTTT. It translates to CASSPTPDTQYF.

The sample holds a few counts of this clonotype. V usage is TRBV19 and J usage is TRBJ1-1; D might be TRBD1 (6 bases). The CDR3 has 15 residues. Germline CDR1 is LNHDA and CDR2 is SQIVND (reference sequence). Trimming removed 5 bases at V and 5 bases at J, with 18 bases between. The CDR3: CASSLGRGFTTEAFF. The DNA of the CDR3 is TGTGCCAGTAGTCTTGGCAGGGGTTTTACGACTGAAGCTTTCTTT.

This clonotype occurred many times. The V gene is TRBV29-1, the J gene TRBJ2-3; D not certain. Trimming removed 6 bases from V and 0 bases from J, with 10 bases in between. The CDR3 length is 13 residues. Germline V gene data show CDR1 as SQVTM and CDR2 as ANQGSEA. The CDR3 nucleotides read TGCAGCGTGACCCTAACGAGCACAGATACGCAGTATTTT. Amino acid sequence: CSVTLTSTDTQYF.

The chain employs TRBV6-1 and TRBJ1-5, with TRBD1 as a possible D gene (6 bases). The germline V gene has CDR1 MNHNS and CDR2 SASEGT. V was trimmed by 6 bases and J by 3 bases, leaving 9 bases between them. This CDR3 has 13 amino acids. The CDR3 DNA is TGTGCCAGCAGCTGGGGGCCCAATCAGCCCCAGCATTTT. Translation: CASSWGPNQPQHF.

The chain joins TRBV20-1 to TRBJ2-2, with a tentative D call TRBD2 (6 bases). The CDR3 contains 13 residues. V was pared by 6 bases and J by 2 bases, with 10 bases between. Germline-derived CDR1 and CDR2 are DFQATT and SNEGSKA (reference sequence). The CDR3 region is CSARRVNTGELFF. The CDR3 DNA follows: TGCAGTGCAAGGAGGGTAAACACCGGGGAGCTGTTTTTT.

The chain carries TRBV9 and TRBJ1-2, with D uncertain. The germline V gene has CDR1 SGDLS and CDR2 YYNGEE. Between the trimmed V and J ends, which lost 0 bases and 2 bases, there was a span of 20 bases. The CDR3 consists of 18 residues. CDR3 in DNA: TGTGCCAGCAGCGTAGTATCGCCGAGCGGCCCAGCCAACTATGGCTACACCTTC. Protein: CASSVVSPSGPANYGYTF. The whole variable domain, filled in from reference TRBV9 and TRBJ1-2, reads DSGVTQTPKHLITATGQRVTLRCSPRSGDLSVYWYQQSLDQGLQFLIQYYNGEERAKGNILERFSAQQFPDLHSELNLSSLELGDSALYFCASSVVSPSGPANYGYTFGSGTRLTVV.

There are many counts of this clonotype. This chain connects TRBV29-1 to TRBJ2-2, with a weak D call TRBD2 (6 bases). V was shortened by 3 bases and J by 0 bases, with 11 bases between the two germline ends. The CDR3 is 15 amino acids. Per germline, CDR1 SQVTM and CDR2 ANQGSEA. The CDR3 protein is CSVDEGGANTGELFF. The CDR3 nucleotides read TGCAGCGTTGATGAAGGCGGGGCGAACACCGGGGAGCTGTTTTTT.

The CDR3 DNA reads as TGTGCCAGCAGCCCCGGACAGGGCTACAATGAGCAGTTCTTC. Its protein product is CASSPGQGYNEQFF. The gene calls are TRBV5-5 and TRBJ2-1; 8 bases align to TRBD1. CDR1 and CDR2 (germline): SGHKS, YYEKEE (reference sequence). V dropped 4 bases and J dropped 3; count of bases not matched to a gene: 3. The CDR3 loop spans 14 amino acids.